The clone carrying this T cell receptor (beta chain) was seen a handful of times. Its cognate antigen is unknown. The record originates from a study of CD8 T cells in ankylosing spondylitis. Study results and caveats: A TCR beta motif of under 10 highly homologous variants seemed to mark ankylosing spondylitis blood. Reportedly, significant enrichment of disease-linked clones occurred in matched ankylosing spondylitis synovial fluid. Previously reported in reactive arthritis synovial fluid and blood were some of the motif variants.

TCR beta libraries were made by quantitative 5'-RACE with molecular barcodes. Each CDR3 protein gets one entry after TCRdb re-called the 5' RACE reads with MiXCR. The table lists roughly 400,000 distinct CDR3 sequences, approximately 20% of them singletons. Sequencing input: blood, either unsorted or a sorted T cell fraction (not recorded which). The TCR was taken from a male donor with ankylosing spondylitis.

The DNA for the CDR3 is TGCGCCAGCAGCTCGTTATCGGGGGTGCGAGCTGAAGCTTTCTTT. Translation gives CASSSLSGVRAEAFF. The chain links TRBV5-1 to TRBJ1-1; D is perhaps TRBD1 (5 bases). The V end lost 3 bases, the J end lost 6 bases, and 18 bases lay between the germline ends. CDR1 is SGHRS, CDR2 YFSETQ, per germline. The CDR3 runs to 15 residues.